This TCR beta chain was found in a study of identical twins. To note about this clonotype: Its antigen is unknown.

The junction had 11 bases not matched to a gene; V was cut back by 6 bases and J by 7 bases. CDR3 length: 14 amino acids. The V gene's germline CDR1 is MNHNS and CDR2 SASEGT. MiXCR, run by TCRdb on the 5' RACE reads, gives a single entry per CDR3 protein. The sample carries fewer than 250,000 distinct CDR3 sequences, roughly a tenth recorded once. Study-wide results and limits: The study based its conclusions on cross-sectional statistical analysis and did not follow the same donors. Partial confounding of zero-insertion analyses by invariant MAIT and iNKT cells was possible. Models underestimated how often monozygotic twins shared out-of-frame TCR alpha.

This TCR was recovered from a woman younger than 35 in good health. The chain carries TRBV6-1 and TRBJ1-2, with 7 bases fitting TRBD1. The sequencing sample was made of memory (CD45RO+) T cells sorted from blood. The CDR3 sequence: CASSLREGAGGYTF. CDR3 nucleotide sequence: TGTGCCAGCAGCCTACGGGAGGGGGCGGGTGGCTACACCTTC.